This record covers a single TCR beta chain. TCRdb derives one entry per CDR3 protein from the 5' RACE reads, leaving out DNA. The sample table sets out 300,000 to 400,000 distinct CDR3 sequences. These data belong to a study of monozygotic twins with inflammatory bowel disease. The germline V gene has CDR1 SGHAT and CDR2 FQDESV (reference sequence). The CDR3 consists of 20 residues. The source of this sequence is a human donor with ulcerative colitis or Crohn's disease, or a healthy co-twin of an affected twin (not recorded which). The sequenced material came from blood. This chain joins TRBV11-1 and TRBJ2-7; TCRdb picks TRBD1, but there is no DNA to check that call. CDR3 sequence reads: CASSSLDLSRDRGPYYEQYF.